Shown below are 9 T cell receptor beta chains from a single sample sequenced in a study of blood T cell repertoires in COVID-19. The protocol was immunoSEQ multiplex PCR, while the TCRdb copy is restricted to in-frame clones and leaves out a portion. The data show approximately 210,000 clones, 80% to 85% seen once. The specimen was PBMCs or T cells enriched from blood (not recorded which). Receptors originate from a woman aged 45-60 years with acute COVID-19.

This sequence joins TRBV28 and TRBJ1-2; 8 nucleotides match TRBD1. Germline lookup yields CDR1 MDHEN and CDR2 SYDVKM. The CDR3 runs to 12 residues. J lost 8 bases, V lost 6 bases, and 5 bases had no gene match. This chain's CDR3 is CASSIRGRGYTF. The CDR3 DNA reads TGTGCCAGCAGCATCAGGGGGCGCGGCTACACCTTC.

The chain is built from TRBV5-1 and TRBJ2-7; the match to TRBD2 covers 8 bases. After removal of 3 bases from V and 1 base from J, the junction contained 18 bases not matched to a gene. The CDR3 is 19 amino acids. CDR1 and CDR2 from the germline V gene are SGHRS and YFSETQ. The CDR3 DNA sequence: TGCGCCAGCAGCTACTCCTTTCTCGGGGGGAGCGGGGGATCCTACGAGCAGTACTTC. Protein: CASSYSFLGGSGGSYEQYF.

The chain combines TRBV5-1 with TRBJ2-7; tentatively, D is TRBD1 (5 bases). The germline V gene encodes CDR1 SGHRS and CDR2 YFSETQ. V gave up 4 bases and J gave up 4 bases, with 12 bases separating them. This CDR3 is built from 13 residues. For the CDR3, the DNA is TGCGCCAGCAGCCCGGACATGGTTTACGAGCAGTACTTC. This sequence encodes CASSPDMVYEQYF.

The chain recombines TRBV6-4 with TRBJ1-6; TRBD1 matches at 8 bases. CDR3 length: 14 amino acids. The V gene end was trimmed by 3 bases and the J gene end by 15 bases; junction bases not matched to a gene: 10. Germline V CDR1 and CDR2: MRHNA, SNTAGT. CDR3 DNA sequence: TGTGCCAGCAGTGAGTCTGACAGGGGAAGTCGCCTCCACTTT. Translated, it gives CASSESDRGSRLHF.

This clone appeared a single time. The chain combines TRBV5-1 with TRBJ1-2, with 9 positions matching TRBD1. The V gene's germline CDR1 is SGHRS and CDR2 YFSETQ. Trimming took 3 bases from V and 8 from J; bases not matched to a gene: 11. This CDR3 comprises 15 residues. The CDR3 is CASSSGTGTQGGYTF. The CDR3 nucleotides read TGCGCCAGCAGCTCCGGGACAGGGACCCAAGGCGGCTACACCTTC.

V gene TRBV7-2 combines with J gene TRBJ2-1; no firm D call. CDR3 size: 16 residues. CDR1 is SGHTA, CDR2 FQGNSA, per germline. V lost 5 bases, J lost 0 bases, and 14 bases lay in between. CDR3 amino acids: CASSAPSVSSYNEQFF. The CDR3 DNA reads TGTGCCAGCAGCGCCCCCAGCGTTAGCTCCTACAATGAGCAGTTCTTC.

The DNA for the CDR3 is TGTGCCACTTCCTACCTTCAGGGCTACGAGCAGTACTTC. Translated, it gives CATSYLQGYEQYF. The V and J genes are TRBV15 and TRBJ2-7; possible D gene TRBD1, 5 bases. Germline V CDR1 and CDR2: LNHNV, YYDKDF (reference sequence). CDR3 size: 13 residues. The V gene lost 9 bases and the J gene lost 3 bases, with 15 bases spanning the gap.

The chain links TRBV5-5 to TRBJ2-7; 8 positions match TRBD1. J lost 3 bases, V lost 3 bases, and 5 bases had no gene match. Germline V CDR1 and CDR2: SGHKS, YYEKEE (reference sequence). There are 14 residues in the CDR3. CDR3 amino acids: CASSSDRANYEQYF. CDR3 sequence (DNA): TGTGCCAGCAGCTCGGACAGGGCTAACTACGAGCAGTACTTC.

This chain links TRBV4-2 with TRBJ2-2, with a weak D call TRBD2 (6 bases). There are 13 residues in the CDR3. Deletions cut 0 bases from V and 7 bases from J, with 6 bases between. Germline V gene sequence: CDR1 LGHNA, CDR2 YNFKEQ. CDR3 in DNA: TGTGCCAGCAGCCAAGAGCGGGACGGGGAGCTGTTTTTT. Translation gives CASSQERDGELFF.